This T cell receptor (beta chain) was sequenced in a study of radiotherapy plus CTLA-4 blockade in lung cancer. Whole-study findings and limits: Among reported predictors of response, early blood T cell clone dynamics with interferon-beta performed best. Blood-borne expansion of tumor-derived TCR clones followed radiotherapy plus ipilimumab.

About this clone itself: The antigen is unknown.

Ipilimumab CTLA-4 blockade and focal radiation were given to patients with chemo-refractory metastatic non-small-cell lung cancer. Clones were sequenced by immunoSEQ multiplex PCR, and TCRdb holds only the in-frame ones, with some missing. The sample consists of about 1,600 clones, around nine tenths of them appearing once. This CDR3 has 16 amino acids. The V end was cut by 2 bases, the J end by 4 bases, with 15 bases between. Per the germline V gene, CDR1 is SGHTA and CDR2 is FQGNSA. This rearrangement joins TRBV7-2 to TRBJ2-1, with a possible D match to TRBD1 (6 bases). The source is a human donor with non-small cell lung cancer who had a complete response to radiotherapy plus ipilimumab. The material was tumor tissue, obtained from a patient treated with radiotherapy plus ipilimumab. The DNA of the CDR3 is TGTGCCAGCAGCTTATTTGGGGGCGCGGAATACAATGAGCAGTTCTTC. It specifies CASSLFGGAEYNEQFF.